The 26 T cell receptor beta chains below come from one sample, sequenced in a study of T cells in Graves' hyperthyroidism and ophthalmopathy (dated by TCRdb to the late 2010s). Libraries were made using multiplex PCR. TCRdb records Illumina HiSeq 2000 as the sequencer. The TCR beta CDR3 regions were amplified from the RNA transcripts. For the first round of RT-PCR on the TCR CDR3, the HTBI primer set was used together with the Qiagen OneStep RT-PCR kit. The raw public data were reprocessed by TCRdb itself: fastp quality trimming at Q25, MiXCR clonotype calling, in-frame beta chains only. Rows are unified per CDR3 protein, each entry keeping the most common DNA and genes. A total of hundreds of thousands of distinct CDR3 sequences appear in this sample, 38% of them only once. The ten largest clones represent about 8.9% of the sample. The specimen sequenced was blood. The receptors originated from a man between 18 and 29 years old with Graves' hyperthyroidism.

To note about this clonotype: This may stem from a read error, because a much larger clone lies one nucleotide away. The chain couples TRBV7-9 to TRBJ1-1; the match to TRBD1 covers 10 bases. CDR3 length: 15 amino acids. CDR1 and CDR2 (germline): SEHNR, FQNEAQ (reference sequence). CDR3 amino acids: CASSFETGGRTETFF. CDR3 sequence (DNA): TGTGCCAGCAGCTTTGAGACAGGGGGCAGGACTGAAACTTTCTTT.

The CDR3 region is CSVLDNEQFF. The CDR3 DNA reads TGCAGCGTCCTGGACAATGAGCAGTTCTTC. The gene calls are TRBV29-1 and TRBJ2-1; D call uncertain. The CDR3 extends over 10 amino acids. CDR1 SQVTM and CDR2 ANQGSEA come from the germline V gene. V was shortened by 6 bases and J by 5 bases, with 5 bases between the two germline ends.

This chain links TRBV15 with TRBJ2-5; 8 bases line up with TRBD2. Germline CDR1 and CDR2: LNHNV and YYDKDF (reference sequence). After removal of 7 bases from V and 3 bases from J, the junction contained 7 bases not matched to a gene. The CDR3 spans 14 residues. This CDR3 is CATTLAAGEETQYF. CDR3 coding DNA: TGTGCCACCACCCTCGCAGCGGGAGAAGAGACCCAGTACTTC.

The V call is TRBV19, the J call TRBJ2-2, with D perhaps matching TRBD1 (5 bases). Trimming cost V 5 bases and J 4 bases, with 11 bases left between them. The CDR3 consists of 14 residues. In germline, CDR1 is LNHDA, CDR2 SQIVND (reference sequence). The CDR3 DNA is TGTGCCAGTAGTCCTGGACACTCCACCGGGGAGCTGTTTTTT. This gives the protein CASSPGHSTGELFF.

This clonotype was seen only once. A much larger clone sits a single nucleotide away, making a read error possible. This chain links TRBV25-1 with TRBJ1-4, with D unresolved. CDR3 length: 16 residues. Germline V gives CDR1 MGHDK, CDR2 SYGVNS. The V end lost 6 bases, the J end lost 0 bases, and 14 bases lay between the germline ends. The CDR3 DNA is TGTGCCAGCAGCCTATACAGCTCCGCAACTAATGAAAAACTGTTTTTT. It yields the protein CASSLYSSATNEKLFF.

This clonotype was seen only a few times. The CDR3: CASSVDRGGNTIYF. The DNA of the CDR3 is TGTGCCAGCAGCGTAGATCGAGGTGGAAACACCATATATTTT. The chain combines TRBV9 with TRBJ1-3; D gene ambiguous. Deletions cut 0 bases from V and 3 bases from J, with 7 bases between. Germline CDR1 and CDR2: SGDLS and YYNGEE. The CDR3 loop spans 14 amino acids. Full variable domain (rest looked up from reference TRBV9 and TRBJ1-3): DSGVTQTPKHLITATGQRVTLRCSPRSGDLSVYWYQQSLDQGLQFLIQYYNGEERAKGNILERFSAQQFPDLHSELNLSSLELGDSALYFCASSVDRGGNTIYFGEGSWLTVV.

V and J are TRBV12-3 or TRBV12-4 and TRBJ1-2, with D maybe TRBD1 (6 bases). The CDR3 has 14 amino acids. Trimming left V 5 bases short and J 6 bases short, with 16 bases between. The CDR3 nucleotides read TGTGCCAGCAGTCCACCGGGGGGCGTGGATGGCTACACCTTC. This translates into CASSPPGGVDGYTF.

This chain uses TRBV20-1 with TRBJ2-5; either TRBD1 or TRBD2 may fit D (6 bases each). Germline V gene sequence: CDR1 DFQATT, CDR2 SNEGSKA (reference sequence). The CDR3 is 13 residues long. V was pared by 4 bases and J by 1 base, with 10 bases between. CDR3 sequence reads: CSATRGAQETQYF. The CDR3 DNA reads TGCAGTGCTACGAGGGGGGCCCAAGAGACCCAGTACTTC.

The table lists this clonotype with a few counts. CDR3 in amino acids: CASSLTDRYEQYF. The CDR3 bases are TGTGCCAGCAGCTTAACAGACCGCTACGAGCAGTACTTC. The chain carries TRBV7-3 and TRBJ2-7; D ambiguous. Germline CDR1 and CDR2: SGHTA and FQGTGA. The CDR3 is made up of 13 amino acids. Trimming left V 0 bases short and J 3 bases short, with 6 bases between.

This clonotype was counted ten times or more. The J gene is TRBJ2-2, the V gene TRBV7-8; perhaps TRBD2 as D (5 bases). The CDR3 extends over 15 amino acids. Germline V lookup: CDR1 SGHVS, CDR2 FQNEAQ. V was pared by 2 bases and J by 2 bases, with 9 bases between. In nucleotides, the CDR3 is TGTGCCAGCAGCTTAAACGGGGTAAACACCGGGGAGCTGTTTTTT. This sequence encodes CASSLNGVNTGELFF.

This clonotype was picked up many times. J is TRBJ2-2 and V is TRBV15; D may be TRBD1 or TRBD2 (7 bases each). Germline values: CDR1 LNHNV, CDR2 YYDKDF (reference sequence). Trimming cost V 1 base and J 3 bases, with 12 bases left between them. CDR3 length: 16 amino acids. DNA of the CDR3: TGTGCCACCAGCAGAGTCCCAGGGGGGGACACCGGGGAGCTGTTTTTT. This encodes CATSRVPGGDTGELFF.

This CDR3 reads CASSPRTQYF. CDR3 nucleotides: TGTGCCAGCAGCCCTAGGACCCAGTACTTC. This chain connects TRBV7-2 to TRBJ2-5; D ambiguous. CDR3 length equals 10 residues. Trimming took off 5 bases at V and 7 bases at J, with 5 bases between the two ends. CDR1 and CDR2 (germline): SGHTA, FQGNSA.

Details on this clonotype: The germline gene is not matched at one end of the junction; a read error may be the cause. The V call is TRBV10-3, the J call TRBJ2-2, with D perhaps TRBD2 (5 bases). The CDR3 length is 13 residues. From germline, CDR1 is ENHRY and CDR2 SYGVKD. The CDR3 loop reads CASSETITGELLF. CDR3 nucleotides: TGTGCCAGCAGTGAGACGATCACCGGGGAGCTGCTTTTT.

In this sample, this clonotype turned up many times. The CDR3, as DNA: TGTGCCAGCAGCGCCTCCCGGGCCGGGGGGACCCTCCACTTT. Its protein product is CASSASRAGGTLHF. This chain uses TRBV9 with TRBJ1-6; D may be TRBD1 (5 bases). Germline loops: CDR1 SGDLS, CDR2 YYNGEE. V lost 3 bases to trimming and J lost 14 bases, with 18 bases between them. CDR3 size: 14 residues.

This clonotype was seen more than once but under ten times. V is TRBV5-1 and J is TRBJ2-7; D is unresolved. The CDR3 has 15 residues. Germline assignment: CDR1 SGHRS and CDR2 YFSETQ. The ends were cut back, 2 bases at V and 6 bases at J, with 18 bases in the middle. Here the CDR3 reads CASSFLTAEKSEQYF. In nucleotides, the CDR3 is TGCGCCAGCAGCTTTCTGACGGCGGAAAAGAGCGAGCAGTACTTC.

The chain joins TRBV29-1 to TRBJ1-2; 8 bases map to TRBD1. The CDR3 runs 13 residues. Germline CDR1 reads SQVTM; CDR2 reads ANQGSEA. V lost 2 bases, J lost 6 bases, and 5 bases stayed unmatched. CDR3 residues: CSVETTGENGYTF. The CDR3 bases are TGCAGCGTTGAAACGACAGGGGAGAATGGCTACACCTTC.

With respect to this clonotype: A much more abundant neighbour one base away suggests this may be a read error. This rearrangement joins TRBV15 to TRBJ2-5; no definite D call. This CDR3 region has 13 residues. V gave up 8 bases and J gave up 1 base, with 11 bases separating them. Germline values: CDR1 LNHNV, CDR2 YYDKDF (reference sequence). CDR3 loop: CATLAIPQETQYF. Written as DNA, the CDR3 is TGTGCCACCCTGGCCATCCCCCAAGAGACCCAGTACTTC.

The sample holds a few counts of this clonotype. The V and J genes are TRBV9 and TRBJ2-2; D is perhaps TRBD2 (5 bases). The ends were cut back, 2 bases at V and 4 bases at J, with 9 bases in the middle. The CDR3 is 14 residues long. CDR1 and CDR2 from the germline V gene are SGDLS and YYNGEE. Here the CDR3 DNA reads TGTGCCAGCAGCGTCCTTAGCGTCACCGGGGAGCTGTTTTTT. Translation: CASSVLSVTGELFF. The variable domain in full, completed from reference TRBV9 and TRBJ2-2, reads DSGVTQTPKHLITATGQRVTLRCSPRSGDLSVYWYQQSLDQGLQFLIQYYNGEERAKGNILERFSAQQFPDLHSELNLSSLELGDSALYFCASSVLSVTGELFFGEGSRLTVL.

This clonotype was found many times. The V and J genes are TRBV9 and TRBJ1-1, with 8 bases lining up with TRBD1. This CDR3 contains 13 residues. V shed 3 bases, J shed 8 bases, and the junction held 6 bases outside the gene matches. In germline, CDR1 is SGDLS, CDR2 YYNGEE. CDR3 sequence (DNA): TGTGCCAGCAGCGCCATAACAGGGGGAGAAGCTTTCTTT. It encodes CASSAITGGEAFF.

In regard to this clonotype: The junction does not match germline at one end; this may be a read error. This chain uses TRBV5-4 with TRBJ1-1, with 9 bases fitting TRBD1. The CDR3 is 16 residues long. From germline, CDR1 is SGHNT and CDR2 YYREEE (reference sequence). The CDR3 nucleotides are TGCGCCAGCAGCCGGGGACAGGGCGACATGAACACTGAAGCTTTCTTT. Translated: CASSRGQGDMNTEAFF.

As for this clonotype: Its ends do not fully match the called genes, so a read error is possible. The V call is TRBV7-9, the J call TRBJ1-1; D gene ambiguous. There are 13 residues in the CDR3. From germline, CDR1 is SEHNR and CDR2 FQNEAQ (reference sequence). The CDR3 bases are TGTGTCAGCAGCTTAAATGAGGGTACTGAAGCTTTCTTT. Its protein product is CVSSLNEGTEAFF.

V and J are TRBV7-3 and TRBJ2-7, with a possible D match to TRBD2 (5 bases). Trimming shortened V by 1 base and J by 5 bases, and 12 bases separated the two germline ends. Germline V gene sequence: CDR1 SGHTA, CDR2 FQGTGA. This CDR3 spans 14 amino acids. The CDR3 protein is CASSLNPGLDEQYF. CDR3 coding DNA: TGTGCCAGCAGCTTAAATCCGGGGTTAGACGAGCAGTACTTC.

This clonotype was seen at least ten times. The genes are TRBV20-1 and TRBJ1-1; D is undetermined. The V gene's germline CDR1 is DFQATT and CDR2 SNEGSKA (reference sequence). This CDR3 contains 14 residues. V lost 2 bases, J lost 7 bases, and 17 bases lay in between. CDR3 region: CSARPIDTLREAFF. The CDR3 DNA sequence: TGCAGTGCTAGACCCATCGACACCCTACGTGAAGCTTTCTTT.

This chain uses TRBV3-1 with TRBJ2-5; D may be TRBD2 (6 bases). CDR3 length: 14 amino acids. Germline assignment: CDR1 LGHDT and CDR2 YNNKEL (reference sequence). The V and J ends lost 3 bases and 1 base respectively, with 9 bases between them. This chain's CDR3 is CASSHPSVQETQYF. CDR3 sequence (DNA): TGTGCCAGCAGCCACCCTAGCGTCCAAGAGACCCAGTACTTC.

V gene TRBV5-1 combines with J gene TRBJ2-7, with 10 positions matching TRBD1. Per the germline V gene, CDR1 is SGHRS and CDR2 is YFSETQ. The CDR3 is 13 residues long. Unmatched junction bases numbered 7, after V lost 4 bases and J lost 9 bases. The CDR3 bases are TGCGCCAGCAGCGCAGGACAGGGGGACGGGCAGTACTTC. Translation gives CASSAGQGDGQYF.

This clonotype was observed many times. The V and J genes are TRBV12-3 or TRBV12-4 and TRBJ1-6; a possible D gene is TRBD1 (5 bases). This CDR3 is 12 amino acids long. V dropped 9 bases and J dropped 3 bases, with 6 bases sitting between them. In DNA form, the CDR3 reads TGTGCCAGTCAGGGCTATAATTCACCCCTCCACTTT. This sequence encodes CASQGYNSPLHF.